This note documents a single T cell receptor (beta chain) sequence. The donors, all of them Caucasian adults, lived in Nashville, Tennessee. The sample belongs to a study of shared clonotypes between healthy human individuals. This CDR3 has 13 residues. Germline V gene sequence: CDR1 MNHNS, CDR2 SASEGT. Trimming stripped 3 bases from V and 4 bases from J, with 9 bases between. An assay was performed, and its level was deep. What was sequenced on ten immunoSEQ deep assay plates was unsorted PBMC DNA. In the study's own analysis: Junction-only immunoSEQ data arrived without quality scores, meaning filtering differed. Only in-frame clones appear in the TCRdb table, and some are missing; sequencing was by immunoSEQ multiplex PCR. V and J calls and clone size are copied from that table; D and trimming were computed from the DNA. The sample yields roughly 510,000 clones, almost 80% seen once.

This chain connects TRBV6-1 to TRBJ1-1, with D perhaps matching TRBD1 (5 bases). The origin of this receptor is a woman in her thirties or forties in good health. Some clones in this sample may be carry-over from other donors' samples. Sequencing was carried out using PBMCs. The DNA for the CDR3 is TGTGCCAGCAGTGAGGGGGGGAGCACTGAAGCTTTCTTT. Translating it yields CASSEGGSTEAFF.